Presented here are 14 T cell receptor beta chains from one specimen sequenced in a study of early T cells in non-severe SARS-CoV-2 infection. TCRdb reprocessed the 5' RACE reads via MiXCR and lists one record per CDR3 protein. The sample lists more than 70,000 distinct CDR3 sequences, roughly 12% occurring once. This material consisted of whole blood, taken at baseline. All receptors come from an adult who was a healthcare worker with PCR-confirmed SARS-CoV-2 infection or an uninfected control (not recorded which).

The chain joins TRBV9 to TRBJ2-1; 8 nucleotides agree with TRBD2. The germline CDR1 and CDR2 sequences are SGDLS and YYNGEE. The CDR3 totals 14 residues. Trimming at V came to 0 bases and at J to 7 bases, leaving 3 bases not matched to a gene. CDR3 region: CASSVAGTRNEQFF. The CDR3 nucleotides read TGTGCCAGCAGCGTAGCCGGGACTAGGAATGAGCAGTTCTTC.

The chain joins TRBV5-4 to TRBJ2-4; perhaps TRBD1 as D (5 bases). Germline V gene data show CDR1 as SGHNT and CDR2 as YYREEE (reference sequence). This CDR3 has 16 amino acids. The V end lost 0 bases, the J end lost 0 bases, and 10 bases lay between the germline ends. CDR3 sequence: CASSLGARVAKNIQYF. CDR3 DNA: TGTGCCAGCAGCTTGGGGGCCAGGGTAGCCAAAAACATTCAGTACTTC.

This clonotype has at least ten counts. The chain is built from TRBV20-1 and TRBJ1-5; 10 nucleotides align to TRBD1. The CDR3 sequence is 17 residues long. J lost 0 bases, V lost 5 bases, and 10 bases had no gene match. From germline, CDR1 is DFQATT and CDR2 SNEGSKA (reference sequence). The CDR3 coding sequence is TGCAGTGCTGACGCCGGGACAGGGGCCCTTAGCAATCAGCCCCAGCATTTT. It translates to CSADAGTGALSNQPQHF.

The rearrangement links TRBV18 to TRBJ2-7, with D unresolved. Germline assignment: CDR1 KGHSH and CDR2 LQKENI. CDR3 length equals 14 residues. The germline V and J ends were trimmed by 6 bases and 4 bases, with 16 bases remaining between them. DNA for the CDR3: TGTGCCAGCTCCCCGAGTAGGATGATTTACGAGCAGTACTTC. Encoded protein: CASSPSRMIYEQYF.

Ten or more counts support this clonotype. The chain has TRBV19 and TRBJ2-2; TRBD1 aligns across 9 bases. Unmatched junction bases numbered 0, after V lost 5 bases and J lost 5 bases. CDR3 length: 13 residues. The germline gives CDR1 LNHDA, CDR2 SQIVND (reference sequence). CDR3 protein: CASSGQGTGELFF. CDR3 nucleotide sequence: TGTGCCAGTAGTGGACAGGGGACCGGGGAGCTGTTTTTT.

The chain has TRBV29-1 and TRBJ2-5; no firm D call. The V gene's germline CDR1 is SQVTM and CDR2 ANQGSEA. The germline V and J ends were trimmed by 4 bases and 5 bases, with 8 bases remaining between them. This CDR3 is built from 11 residues. The CDR3 spells CSVGNGETQYF. The DNA of the CDR3 is TGCAGCGTTGGTAACGGGGAGACCCAGTACTTC. The full variable domain, in which reference TRBV29-1 and TRBJ2-5 provide the parts outside the CDR3, is SAVISQKPSRDICQRGTSLTIQCQVDSQVTMMFWYRQQPGQSLTLIATANQGSEATYESGFVIDKFPISRPNLTFSTLTVSNMSPEDSSIYLCSVGNGETQYFGPGTRLLVL.

CDR3 sequence reads: CASSYWHANEKLFF. The CDR3 nucleotides read TGTGCCAGCAGTTACTGGCATGCCAATGAAAAACTGTTTTTT. This rearrangement joins TRBV6-2 or TRBV6-3 to TRBJ1-4; D is ambiguous. V was shortened by 1 base and J by 5 bases, with 8 bases between the two germline ends. The CDR3 runs to 14 residues. The germline gives CDR1 MNHEY, CDR2 SVGEGT.

This clonotype was seen at least ten times. J is TRBJ1-5 and V is TRBV6-1, with 8 positions matching TRBD1. J gave up 9 bases and V 1 base, and 8 bases lay outside the gene matches. The germline CDR1 and CDR2 sequences are MNHNS and SASEGT. This CDR3 has 15 residues. The CDR3 loop reads CASSEVGTGGRPQHF. CDR3 nucleotide sequence: TGTGCCAGCAGTGAAGTCGGGACAGGCGGGCGGCCCCAGCATTTT.

The chain carries TRBV29-1 and TRBJ2-5; the D gene is possibly TRBD2 (5 bases). This CDR3 has 13 amino acids. With 4 bases removed from V and 5 bases from J, the gap between germline ends came to 14 bases. The germline V gene encodes CDR1 SQVTM and CDR2 ANQGSEA. As DNA, the CDR3 is TGCAGCGTTGCGGGGTCGACGGGGGAGACCCAGTACTTC. Protein: CSVAGSTGETQYF.

This clonotype was counted at least ten times. V usage is TRBV12-5 and J usage is TRBJ2-1; a possible D gene is TRBD2 (7 bases). The CDR3 covers 13 residues. Trimming took off 6 bases at V and 6 bases at J, with 12 bases between the two ends. Germline assignment: CDR1 LGHNT and CDR2 FRNRAP. The CDR3 protein is CASGLGGGNEQFF. The CDR3 DNA sequence: TGTGCTAGTGGCCTAGGGGGGGGCAATGAGCAGTTCTTC.

This clonotype was recorded at least ten times. This chain links TRBV20-1 with TRBJ2-3; 12 bases match TRBD2. In germline, CDR1 is DFQATT, CDR2 SNEGSKA (reference sequence). CDR3 length equals 15 residues. Trimming cost V 6 bases and J 5 bases; bases outside gene matches: 9. The CDR3: CSANSGLAGIDTQYF. The CDR3 DNA reads TGCAGTGCCAACTCTGGACTAGCGGGGATAGATACGCAGTATTTT.

A few counts support this clonotype. This chain uses TRBV7-6 with TRBJ2-1, with TRBD1 matching 8 bases. The J segment lost 4 bases and the V segment lost 1 base, leaving 6 bases of the junction unmatched. CDR1 is SGHVS, CDR2 FNYEAQ, per germline. The CDR3 is 16 residues long. The CDR3 nucleotides read TGTGCCAGCAGCTTAGGTGACAGGGGAACTTACAATGAGCAGTTCTTC. Translating gives CASSLGDRGTYNEQFF.

This clonotype was seen repeatedly, ten times or more. The rearrangement uses TRBV6-1 and TRBJ1-1; D is undetermined. V was pared by 5 bases and J by 7 bases, with 14 bases between. CDR3 length equals 13 residues. Per the germline V gene, CDR1 is MNHNS and CDR2 is SASEGT. The DNA for the CDR3 is TGTGCCAGCAGTTTAACCGGGCCTTATGAAGCTTTCTTT. Translation gives CASSLTGPYEAFF.

This clonotype was seen repeatedly, ten times or more. The rearrangement links TRBV30 to TRBJ2-1, with TRBD2 as a possible D gene (5 bases). V lost 8 bases and J lost 10, with 15 bases in between. CDR1 is GTSNPN, CDR2 SVGIG, per germline (reference sequence). This CDR3 is 11 amino acids long. DNA of the CDR3: TGTGCCCTCACCGGGGTTCGGGAGCAGTTCTTC. It codes for CALTGVREQFF. The complete variable domain, with remaining parts taken from reference TRBV30 and TRBJ2-1, reads SQTIHQWPATLVQPVGSPLSLECTVEGTSNPNLYWYRQAAGRGLQLLFYSVGIGQISSEVPQNLSASRPQDRQFILSSKKLLLSDSGFYLCALTGVREQFFGPGTRLTVL.